This T cell receptor (beta chain) was sequenced during a study of blood T cell repertoires in COVID-19 (TCRdb year 2020). The study in broad terms: Collaborator samples came from the United States, Italy and Spain and covered acute and convalescent phases of COVID-19. The prospective study material was composed of cDNA or gDNA derived from T cells, B-cell-depleted T cells, or PBMCs. Where available, HLA class I and class II types were taken from metadata supplied by the sample provider and were not determined by assay-based typing. A de-identified subject ID, COVID-19 status, age in years and sex were almost always included in the sample metadata. Deeply sampled blood TCRbeta repertoires from subjects exposed to, actively infected with, or recovered from COVID-19 were included in the dataset. The samples were drawn from two sources: the first 160 participants of the ongoing ImmuneRACE study, and 1,000 to 1,500 subjects contributed by 6 global collaborators. The repertoires were released in a freely available public database intended as a resource for research on the immune response to SARS-CoV-2. Study-level results and caveats: Clinical and demographic metadata were provided uncurated, with the amount varying by source and participant.

Trimming costs V 3 bases and J 0 bases, and their ends lie 12 bases apart. According to the germline V gene (reference sequence), CDR1 reads DFQATT and CDR2 reads SNEGSKA. The CDR3 runs 15 amino acids, cysteine and phenylalanine included. The kept DNA is CDR3 alone, 45 bases in frame from the first base. Participants in the prospective study were aged roughly 18 to 100 years, lived in 20 to 25 United States geographic areas, and enrolled through a virtual design. Cohort assignment in the prospective study relied on participant-reported clinical history from a screening survey and a study questionnaire. Exposed participants were defined as having been in contact with someone with a PCR-confirmed or clinician-diagnosed COVID-19 case within 2 weeks of study entry. Each participant in the prospective study had whole blood, serum and a nasopharyngeal or oropharyngeal swab collected by mobile phlebotomists. Over a roughly 2-month period, participants in the prospective study had the option of providing additional blood draws and questionnaires. Before DNA extraction, prospective study blood samples were shipped either frozen or at room temperature.

The immunoSEQ Assay, a bias-controlled multiplex PCR, was used to amplify TCRbeta CDR3 regions from genomic DNA. As for the authors' bioinformatics: Nucleated cell counts per sample were estimated from amplification of reference gene primers within the assay. To quantify the absolute abundance of each unique TCRbeta CDR3 rearrangement, sequence reads were collapsed and filtered. Productive Simpson clonality was computed per sample as the square root of Simpson's diversity index over productive rearrangements. This is the immuneACCESS table as TCRdb keeps it, with only in-frame sequences that have V and J called. A part of the clones is gone; compared with another copy, unresolved V genes explain less than half, and the rest is unexplained. For V, J and clone size, that table is used; D and trimming come from the DNA. The sample table holds 230,000 or so clones, of which roughly 85% were seen once. Just over 6.5% of the sample lies in the top ten.

Remarks on this clone: No antigen is known for it. No base quality values were provided; no much bigger clone lies one nucleotide off.

Sample: PBMCs or T cells enriched from blood (not recorded which). The V gene is TRBV20-1 and the J gene is TRBJ1-5; a weak D assignment points to TRBD1 (5 bases agree). The source of this sequence is a woman aged 45 to 65 who had been exposed to COVID-19. The DNA sequence is as follows: TGCAGTGCTAGTCCGACAGTAAATAGCAATCAGCCCCAGCATTTT. Its product reads: CSASPTVNSNQPQHF.